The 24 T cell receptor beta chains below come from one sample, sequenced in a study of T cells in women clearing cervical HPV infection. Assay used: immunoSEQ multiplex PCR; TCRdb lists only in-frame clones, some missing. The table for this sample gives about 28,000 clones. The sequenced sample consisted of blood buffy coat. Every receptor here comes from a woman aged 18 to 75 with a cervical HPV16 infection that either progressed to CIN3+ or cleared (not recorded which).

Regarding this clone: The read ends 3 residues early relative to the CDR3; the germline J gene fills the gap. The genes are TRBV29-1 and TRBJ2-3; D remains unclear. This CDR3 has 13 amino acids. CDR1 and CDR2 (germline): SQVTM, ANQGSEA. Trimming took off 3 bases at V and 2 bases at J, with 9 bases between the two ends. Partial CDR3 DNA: TGCAGCGTTGACCAGTCTGCCACAGATACG. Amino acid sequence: CSVDQSATDT. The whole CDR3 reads CSVDQSATDTQYF.

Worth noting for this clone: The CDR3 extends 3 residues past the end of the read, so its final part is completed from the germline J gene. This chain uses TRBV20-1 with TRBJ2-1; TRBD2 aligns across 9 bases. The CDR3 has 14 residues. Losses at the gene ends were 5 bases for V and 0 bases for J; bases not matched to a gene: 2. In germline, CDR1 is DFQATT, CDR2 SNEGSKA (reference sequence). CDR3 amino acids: CSAEAGGSYNEQFF. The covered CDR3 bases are TGCAGTGCTGAAGCGGGAGGCTCCTACAATGAG.

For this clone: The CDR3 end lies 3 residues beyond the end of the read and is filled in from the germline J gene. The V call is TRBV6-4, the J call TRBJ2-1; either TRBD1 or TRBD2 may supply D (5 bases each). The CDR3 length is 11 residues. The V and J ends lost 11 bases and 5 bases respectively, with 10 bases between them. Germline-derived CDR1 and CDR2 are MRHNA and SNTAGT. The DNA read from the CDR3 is TGTGCCGCGAGGGGAAACAATGAG. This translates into CAARGNNE. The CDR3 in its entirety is CAARGNNEQFF.

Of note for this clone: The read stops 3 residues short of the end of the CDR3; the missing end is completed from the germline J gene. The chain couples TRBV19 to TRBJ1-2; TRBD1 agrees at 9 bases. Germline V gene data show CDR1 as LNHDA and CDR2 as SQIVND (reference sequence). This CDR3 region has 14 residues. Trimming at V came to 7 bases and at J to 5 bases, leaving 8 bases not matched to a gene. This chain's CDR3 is CASIPGQGVYGYTF. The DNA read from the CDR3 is TGTGCCAGTATTCCGGGACAGGGAGTTTATGGC.

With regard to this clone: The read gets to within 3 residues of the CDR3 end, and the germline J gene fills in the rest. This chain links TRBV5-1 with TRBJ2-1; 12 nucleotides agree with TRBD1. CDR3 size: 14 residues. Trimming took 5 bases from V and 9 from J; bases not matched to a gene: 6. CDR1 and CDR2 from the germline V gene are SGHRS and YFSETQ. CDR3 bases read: TGCGCCAGCAGAGCGGGACAGGGGGCGCGTGAG. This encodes CASRAGQGARE. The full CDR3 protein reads CASRAGQGAREQFF.

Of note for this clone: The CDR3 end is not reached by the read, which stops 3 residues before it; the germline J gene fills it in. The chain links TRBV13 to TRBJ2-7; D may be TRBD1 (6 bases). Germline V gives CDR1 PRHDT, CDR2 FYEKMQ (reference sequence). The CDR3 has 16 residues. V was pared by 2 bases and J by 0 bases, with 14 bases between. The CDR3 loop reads CASSLTLTGSSYEQYF. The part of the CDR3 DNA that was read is TGTGCCAGCAGCTTAACCCTTACAGGGTCCTCCTACGAG.

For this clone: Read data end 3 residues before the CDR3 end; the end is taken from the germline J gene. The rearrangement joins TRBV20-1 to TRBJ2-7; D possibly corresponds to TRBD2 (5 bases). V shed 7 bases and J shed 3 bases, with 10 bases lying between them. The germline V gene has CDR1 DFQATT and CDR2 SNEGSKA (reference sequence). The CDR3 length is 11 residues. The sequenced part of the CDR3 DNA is TGCAGTGTTAGCGCGGGCTACGAG. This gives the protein CSVSAGYE. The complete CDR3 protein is CSVSAGYEQYF.

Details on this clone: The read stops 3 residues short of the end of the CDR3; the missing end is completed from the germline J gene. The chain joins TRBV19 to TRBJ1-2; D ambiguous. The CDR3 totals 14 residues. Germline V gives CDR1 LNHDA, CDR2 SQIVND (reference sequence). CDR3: CASSHPSVFDTYTF. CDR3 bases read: TGTGCCAGTAGTCATCCTAGCGTATTTGATACC.

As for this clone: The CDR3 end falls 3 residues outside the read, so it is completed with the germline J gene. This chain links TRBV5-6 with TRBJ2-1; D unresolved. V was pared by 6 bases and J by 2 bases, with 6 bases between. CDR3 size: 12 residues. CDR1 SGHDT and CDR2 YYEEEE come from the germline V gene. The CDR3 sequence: CASTDTYNEQFF. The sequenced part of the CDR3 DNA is TGTGCCAGCACCGACACCTACAATGAG.

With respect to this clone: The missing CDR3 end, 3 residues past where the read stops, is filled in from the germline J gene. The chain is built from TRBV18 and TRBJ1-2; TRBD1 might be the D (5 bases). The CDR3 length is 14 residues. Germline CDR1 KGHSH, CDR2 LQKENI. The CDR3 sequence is CASSPQGQSYDYTF. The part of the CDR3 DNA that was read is TGTGCCAGCTCACCACAAGGACAATCCTACGAC.

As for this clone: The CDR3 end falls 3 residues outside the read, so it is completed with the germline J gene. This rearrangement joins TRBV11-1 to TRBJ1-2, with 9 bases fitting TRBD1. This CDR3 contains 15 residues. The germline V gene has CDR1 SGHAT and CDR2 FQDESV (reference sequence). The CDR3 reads CASSLKLGQGGGYTF. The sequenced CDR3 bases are TGTGCCAGCAGCTTAAAACTGGGACAGGGTGGCGGC.

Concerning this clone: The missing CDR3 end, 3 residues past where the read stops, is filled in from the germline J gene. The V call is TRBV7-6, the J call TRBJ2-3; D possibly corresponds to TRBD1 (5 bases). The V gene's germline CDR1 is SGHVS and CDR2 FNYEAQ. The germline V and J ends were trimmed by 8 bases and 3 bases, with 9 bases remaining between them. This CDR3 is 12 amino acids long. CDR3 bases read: TGTGCCAGCGGGAAGGGGACAGATACG. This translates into CASGKGTDT. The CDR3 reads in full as CASGKGTDTQYF.

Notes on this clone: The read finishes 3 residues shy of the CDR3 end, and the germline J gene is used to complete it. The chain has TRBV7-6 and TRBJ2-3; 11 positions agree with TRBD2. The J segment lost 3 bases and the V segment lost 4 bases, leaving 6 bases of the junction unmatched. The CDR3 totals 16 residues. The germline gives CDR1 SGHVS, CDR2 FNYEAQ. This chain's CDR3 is CASSSGLAGTTDTQYF. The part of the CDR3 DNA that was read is TGTGCCAGCAGCTCCGGACTAGCGGGTACGACAGATACG.

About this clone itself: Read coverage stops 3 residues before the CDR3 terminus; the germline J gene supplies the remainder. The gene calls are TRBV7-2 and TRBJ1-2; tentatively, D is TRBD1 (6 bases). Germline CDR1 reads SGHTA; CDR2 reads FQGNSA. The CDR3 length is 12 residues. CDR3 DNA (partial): TGTGCCAGCAGCGATACAGGGTCCGAC. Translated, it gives CASSDTGSD. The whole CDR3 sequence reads CASSDTGSDYTF.

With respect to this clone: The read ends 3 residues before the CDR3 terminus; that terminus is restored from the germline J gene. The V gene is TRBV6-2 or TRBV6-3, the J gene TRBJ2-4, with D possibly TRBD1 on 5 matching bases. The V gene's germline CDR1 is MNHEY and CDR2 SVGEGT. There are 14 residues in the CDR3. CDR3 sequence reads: CASRSRVSNYGQYF. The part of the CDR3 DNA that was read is TGTGCCAGCAGGTCCAGGGTCTCTAACTATGGT.

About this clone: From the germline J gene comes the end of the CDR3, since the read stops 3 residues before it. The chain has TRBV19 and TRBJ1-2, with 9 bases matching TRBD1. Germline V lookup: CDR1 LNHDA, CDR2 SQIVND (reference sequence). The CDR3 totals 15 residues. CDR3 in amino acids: CASSITGGESNDYTF. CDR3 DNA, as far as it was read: TGTGCCAGTAGTATAACAGGGGGCGAGAGCAATGAC.

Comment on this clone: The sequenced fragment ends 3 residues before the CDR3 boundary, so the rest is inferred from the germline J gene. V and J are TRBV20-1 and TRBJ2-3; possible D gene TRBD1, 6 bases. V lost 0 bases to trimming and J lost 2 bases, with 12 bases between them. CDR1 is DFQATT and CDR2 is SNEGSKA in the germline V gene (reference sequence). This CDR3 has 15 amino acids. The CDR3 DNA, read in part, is TGCAGTGCTAGAGATGGGGGCAGGGTCACAGATACG. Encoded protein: CSARDGGRVTDT. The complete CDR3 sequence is CSARDGGRVTDTQYF.

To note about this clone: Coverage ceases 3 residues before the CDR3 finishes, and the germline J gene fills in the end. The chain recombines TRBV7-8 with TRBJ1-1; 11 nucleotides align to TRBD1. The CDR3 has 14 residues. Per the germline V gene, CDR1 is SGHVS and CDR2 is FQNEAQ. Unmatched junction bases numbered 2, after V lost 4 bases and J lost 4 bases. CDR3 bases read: TGTGCCAGCAGCTCCGGGACAGGGGGCACTGAA. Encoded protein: CASSSGTGGTE. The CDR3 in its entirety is CASSSGTGGTEAFF.

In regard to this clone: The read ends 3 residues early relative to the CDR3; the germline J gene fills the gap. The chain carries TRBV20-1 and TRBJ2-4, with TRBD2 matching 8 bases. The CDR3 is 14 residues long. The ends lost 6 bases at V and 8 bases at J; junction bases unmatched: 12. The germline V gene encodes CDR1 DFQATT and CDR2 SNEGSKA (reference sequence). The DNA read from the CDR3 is TGCAGTGCAGAGGGCGGGGGGTCCCGGGACATT. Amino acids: CSAEGGGSRDI. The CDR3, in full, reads CSAEGGGSRDIQYF.

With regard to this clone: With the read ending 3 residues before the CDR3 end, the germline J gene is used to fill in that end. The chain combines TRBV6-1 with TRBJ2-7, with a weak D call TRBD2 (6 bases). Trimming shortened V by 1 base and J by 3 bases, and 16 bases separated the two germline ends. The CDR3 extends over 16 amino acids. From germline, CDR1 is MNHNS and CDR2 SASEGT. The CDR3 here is CASSEGPGLTLYEQYF. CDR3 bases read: TGTGCCAGCAGTGAAGGACCGGGACTGACTCTCTACGAG.

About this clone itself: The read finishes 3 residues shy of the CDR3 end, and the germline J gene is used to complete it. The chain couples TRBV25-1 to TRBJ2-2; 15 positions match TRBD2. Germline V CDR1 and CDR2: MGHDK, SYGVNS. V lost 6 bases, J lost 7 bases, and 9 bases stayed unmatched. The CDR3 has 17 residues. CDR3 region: CASSLRTSGRAGGELFF. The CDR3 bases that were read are TGTGCCAGCAGCCTCCGGACTAGCGGGAGGGCCGGCGGGGAG. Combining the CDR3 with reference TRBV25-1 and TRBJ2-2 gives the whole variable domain EADIYQTPRYLVIGTGKKITLECSQTMGHDKMYWYQQDPGMELHLIHYSYGVNSTEKGDLSSESTVSRIRTEHFPLTLESARPSHTSQYLCASSLRTSGRAGGELFFGEGSRLTVL.

This CDR3 reads CASSIGLGYTEAFF. The sequenced part of the CDR3 DNA is TGTGCCAGTAGTATAGGCCTCGGGTACACTGAA. This chain joins TRBV19 and TRBJ1-1; D ambiguous. The CDR3 end lies 3 residues beyond the end of the read and is filled in from the germline J gene. Germline assignment: CDR1 LNHDA and CDR2 SQIVND (reference sequence). The CDR3 runs to 14 residues. Trimming left V 1 base short and J 3 bases short, with 9 bases between. The variable domain in full, with the rest retrieved from reference TRBV19 and TRBJ1-1, is DGGITQSPKYLFRKEGQNVTLSCEQNLNHDAMYWYRQDPGQGLRLIYYSQIVNDFQKGDIAEGYSVSREKKESFPLTVTSAQKNPTAFYLCASSIGLGYTEAFFGQGTRLTVV.

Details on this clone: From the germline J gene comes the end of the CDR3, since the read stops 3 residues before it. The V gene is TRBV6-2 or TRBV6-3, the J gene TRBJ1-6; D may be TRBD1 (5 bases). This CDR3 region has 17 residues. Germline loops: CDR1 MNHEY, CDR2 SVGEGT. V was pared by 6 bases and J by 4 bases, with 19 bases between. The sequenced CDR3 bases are TGTGCCAGCAGACCCCTCCTGGACACGCCGTATAATTCACCC. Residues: CASRPLLDTPYNSP. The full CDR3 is CASRPLLDTPYNSPLHF.

Here the CDR3 reads CASSFIALSYEQYF. Partial CDR3 DNA: TGTGCCAGCAGCTTCATTGCACTCTCCTACGAG. The genes are TRBV5-6 and TRBJ2-7; D uncertain. The read ends 3 residues early relative to the CDR3; the germline J gene fills the gap. Trimming took off 2 bases at V and 0 bases at J, with 9 bases between the two ends. This CDR3 comprises 14 residues. Germline V gene sequence: CDR1 SGHDT, CDR2 YYEEEE.